This TCR beta chain emerged from a study of beta chain features in type 1 diabetes. On the study more broadly: Taken together, all samples contributed approximately 110 million examined sorted cells. Whole-study results and caveats: For Type 1 diabetes patients, all four CD4+ subsets carried TCRB CDR3s that were moderately but significantly shorter. Equally in patients and controls, shorter templates might have been favored by PCR.

The entirety of the isolated RNA underwent reverse transcription, so expressed TCRB transcripts were sequenced. The assay was immunoSEQ multiplex PCR, and TCRdb's table has in-frame clones only and misses some. The top ten hold 0.9% to 1.1% of the sample, which has almost 350,000 clones, about a tenth seen once. The CDR3 has 14 amino acids. V was pared by 0 bases and J by 1 base, with 8 bases between. Germline CDR1 reads SGHKS; CDR2 reads YYEKEE (reference sequence). Blood was collected once per donor into heparin, averaging about 110 mL. Each of the sorted populations had a purity greater than 98%. Note on this clone: No antigen is known for it.

This chain uses TRBV5-5 with TRBJ2-7, with D unclear. The source is a man younger than 40 with type 1 diabetes. Source material: central memory CD4+ T cells from blood. CDR3 bases: TGTGCCAGCAGCTTGGGTAAGGTTTCCTACGAGCAGTACTTC. It translates to CASSLGKVSYEQYF.